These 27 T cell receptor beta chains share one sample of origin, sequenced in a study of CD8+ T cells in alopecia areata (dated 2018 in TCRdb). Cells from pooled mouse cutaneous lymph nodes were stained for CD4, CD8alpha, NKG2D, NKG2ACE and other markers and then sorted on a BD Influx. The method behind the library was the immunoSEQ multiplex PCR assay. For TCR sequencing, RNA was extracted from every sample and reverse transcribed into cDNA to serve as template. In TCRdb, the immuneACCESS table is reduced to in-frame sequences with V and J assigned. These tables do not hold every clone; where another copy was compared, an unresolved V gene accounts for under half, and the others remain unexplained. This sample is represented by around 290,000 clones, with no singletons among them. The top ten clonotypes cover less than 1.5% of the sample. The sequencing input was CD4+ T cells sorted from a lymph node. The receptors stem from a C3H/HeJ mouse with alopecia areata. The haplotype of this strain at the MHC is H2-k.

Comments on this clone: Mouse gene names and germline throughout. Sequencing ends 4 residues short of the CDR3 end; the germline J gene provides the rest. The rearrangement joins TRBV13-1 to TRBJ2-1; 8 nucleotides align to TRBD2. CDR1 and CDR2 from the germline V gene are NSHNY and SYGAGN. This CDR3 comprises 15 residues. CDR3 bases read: TGTGCCAGCAGTGAAGGGCTGGGGGGCCCTCCT. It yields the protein CASSEGLGGPP. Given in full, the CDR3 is CASSEGLGGPPEQFF.

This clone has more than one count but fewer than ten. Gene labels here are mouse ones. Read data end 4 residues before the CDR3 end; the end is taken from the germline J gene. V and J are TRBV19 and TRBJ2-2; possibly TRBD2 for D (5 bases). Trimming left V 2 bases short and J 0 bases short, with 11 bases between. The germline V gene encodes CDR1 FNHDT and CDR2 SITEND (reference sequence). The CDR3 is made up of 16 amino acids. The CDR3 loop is CASSILWGSNTGQLYF. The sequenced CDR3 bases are TGTGCCAGCAGTATTTTGTGGGGTTCAAACACCGGG.

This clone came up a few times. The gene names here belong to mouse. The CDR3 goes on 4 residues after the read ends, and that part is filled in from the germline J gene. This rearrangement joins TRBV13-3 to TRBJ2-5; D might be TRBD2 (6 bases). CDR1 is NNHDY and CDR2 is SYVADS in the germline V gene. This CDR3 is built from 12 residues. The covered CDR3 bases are TGTGCCAGCGGGGACTTTAAAGAC. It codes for CASGDFKD. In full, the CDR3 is CASGDFKDTQYF. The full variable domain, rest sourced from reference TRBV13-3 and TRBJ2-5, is EAAVTQSPRSKVAVTGGKVTLSCHQTNNHDYMYWYRQDTGHGLRLIHYSYVADSTEKGDIPDGYKASRPSQENFSLILELASLSQTAVYFCASGDFKDTQYFGPGTRLLVL.

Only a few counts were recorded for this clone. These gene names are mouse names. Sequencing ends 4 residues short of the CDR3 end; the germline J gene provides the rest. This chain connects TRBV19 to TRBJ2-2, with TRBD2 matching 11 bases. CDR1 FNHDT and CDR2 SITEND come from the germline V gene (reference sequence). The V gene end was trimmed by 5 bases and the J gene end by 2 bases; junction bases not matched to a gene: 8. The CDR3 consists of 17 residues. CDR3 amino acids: CASSPLWTGGNTGQLYF. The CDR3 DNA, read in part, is TGTGCCAGCAGCCCACTTTGGACTGGGGGGAACACCGGG.

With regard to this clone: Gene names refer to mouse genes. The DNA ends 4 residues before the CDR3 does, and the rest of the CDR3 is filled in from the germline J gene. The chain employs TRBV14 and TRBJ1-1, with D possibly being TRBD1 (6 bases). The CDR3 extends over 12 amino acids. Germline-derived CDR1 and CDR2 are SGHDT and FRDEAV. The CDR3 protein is CASSPGTIEVFF. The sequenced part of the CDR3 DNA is TGTGCCAGCAGCCCCGGGACAATA.

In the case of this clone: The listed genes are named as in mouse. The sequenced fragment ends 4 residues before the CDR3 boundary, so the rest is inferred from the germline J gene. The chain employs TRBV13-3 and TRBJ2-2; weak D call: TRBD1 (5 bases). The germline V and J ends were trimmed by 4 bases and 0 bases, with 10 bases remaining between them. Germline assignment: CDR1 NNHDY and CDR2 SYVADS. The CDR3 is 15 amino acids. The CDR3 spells CASSYQGANTGQLYF. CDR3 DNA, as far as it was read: TGTGCCAGCAGTTACCAGGGCGCAAACACCGGG.

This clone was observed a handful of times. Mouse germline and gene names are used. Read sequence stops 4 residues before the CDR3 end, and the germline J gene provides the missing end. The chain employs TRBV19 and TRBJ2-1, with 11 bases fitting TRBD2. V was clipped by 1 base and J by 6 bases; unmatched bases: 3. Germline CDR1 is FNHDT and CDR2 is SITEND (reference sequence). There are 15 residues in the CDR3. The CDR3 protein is CASSIKGLGVAEQFF. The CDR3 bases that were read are TGTGCCAGCAGTATAAAGGGACTGGGGGTTGCT.

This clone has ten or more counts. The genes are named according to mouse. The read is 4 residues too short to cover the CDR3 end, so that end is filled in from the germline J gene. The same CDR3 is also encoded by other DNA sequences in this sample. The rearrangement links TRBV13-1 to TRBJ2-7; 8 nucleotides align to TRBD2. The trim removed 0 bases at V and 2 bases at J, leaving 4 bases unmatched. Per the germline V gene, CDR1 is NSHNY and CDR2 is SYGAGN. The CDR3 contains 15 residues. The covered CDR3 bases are TGTGCCAGCAGTGATGCTGGGACTGGTACCTAT. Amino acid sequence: CASSDAGTGTY. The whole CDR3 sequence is CASSDAGTGTYEQYF.

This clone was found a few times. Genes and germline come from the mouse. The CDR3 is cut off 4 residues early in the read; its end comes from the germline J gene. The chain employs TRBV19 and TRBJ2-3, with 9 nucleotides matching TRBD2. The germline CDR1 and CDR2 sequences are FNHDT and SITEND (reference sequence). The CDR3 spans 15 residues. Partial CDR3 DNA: TGTGCCAGCAGTATAGCACTGGGGGGAGGAGAA. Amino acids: CASSIALGGGE. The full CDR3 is CASSIALGGGETLYF. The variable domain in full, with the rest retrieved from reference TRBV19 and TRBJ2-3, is GGIITQTPKFLIGQEGQKLTLKCQQNFNHDTMYWYRQDSGKGLRLIYYSITENDLQKGDLSEGYDASREKKSSFSLTVTSAQKNEMAVFLCASSIALGGGETLYFGSGTRLTVL.

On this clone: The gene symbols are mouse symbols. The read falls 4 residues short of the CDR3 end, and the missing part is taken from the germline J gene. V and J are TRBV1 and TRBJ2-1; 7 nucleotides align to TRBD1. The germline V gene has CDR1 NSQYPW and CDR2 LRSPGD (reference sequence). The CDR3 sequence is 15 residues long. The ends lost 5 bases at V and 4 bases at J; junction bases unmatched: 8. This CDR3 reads CTCSSPGQQYAEQFF. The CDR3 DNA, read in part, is TGCACCTGCAGTTCTCCGGGACAGCAATATGCT.

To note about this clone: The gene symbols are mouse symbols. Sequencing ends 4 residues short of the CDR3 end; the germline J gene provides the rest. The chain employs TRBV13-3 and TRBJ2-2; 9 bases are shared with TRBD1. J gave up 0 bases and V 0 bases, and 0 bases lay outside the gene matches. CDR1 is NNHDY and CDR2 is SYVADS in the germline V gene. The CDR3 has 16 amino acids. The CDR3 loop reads CASSDGTGANTGQLYF. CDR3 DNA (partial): TGTGCCAGCAGTGATGGGACAGGGGCAAACACCGGG.

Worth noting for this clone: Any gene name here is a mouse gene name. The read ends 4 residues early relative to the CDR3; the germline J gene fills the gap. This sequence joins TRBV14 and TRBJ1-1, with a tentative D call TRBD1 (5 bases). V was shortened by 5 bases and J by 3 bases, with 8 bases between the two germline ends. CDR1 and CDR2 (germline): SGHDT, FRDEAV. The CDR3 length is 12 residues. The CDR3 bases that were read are TGTGCCAGCAGCTCAGGGCACACA. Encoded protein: CASSSGHT. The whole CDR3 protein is CASSSGHTEVFF.

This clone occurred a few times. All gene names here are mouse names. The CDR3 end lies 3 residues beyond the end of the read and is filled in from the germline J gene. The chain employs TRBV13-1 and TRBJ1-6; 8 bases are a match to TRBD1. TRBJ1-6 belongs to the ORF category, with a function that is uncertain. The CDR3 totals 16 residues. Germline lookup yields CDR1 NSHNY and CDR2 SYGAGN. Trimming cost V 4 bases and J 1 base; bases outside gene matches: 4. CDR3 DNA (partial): TGTGCCAGCAGTCCCTGGACAGGGTCCTATAATTCGCCC. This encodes CASSPWTGSYNSP. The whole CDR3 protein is CASSPWTGSYNSPLYF.

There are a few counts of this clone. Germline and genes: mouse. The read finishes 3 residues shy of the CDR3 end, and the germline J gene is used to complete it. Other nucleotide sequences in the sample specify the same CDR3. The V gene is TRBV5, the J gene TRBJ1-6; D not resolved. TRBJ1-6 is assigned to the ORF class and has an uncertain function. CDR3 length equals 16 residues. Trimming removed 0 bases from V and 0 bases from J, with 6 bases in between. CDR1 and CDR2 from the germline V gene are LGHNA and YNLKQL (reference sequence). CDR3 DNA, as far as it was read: TGTGCCAGCAGCCAAGACTCAGATTCCTATAATTCGCCC. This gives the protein CASSQDSDSYNSP. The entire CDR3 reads CASSQDSDSYNSPLYF.

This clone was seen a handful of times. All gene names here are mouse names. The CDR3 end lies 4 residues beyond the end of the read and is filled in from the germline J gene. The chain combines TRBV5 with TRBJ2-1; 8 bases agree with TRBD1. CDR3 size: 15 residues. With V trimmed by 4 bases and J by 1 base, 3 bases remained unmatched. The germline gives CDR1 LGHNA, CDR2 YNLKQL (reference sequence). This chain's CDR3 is CASSLGQANYAEQFF. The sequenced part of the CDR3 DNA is TGTGCCAGCAGCCTGGGACAGGCAAACTATGCT.

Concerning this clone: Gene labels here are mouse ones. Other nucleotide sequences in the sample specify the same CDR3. The sequenced CDR3 bases are TGTGCCAGCAGTATCAGGGGCGGTGCAGAA. Translating it yields CASSIRGGAE. The entire CDR3 sequence reads CASSIRGGAETLYF. The chain employs TRBV19 and TRBJ2-3, with D possibly matching TRBD1 (6 bases). The missing CDR3 end, 4 residues past where the read stops, is filled in from the germline J gene. V dropped 2 bases and J dropped 1 base, with 8 bases sitting between them. Germline lookup yields CDR1 FNHDT and CDR2 SITEND (reference sequence). This CDR3 contains 14 residues.

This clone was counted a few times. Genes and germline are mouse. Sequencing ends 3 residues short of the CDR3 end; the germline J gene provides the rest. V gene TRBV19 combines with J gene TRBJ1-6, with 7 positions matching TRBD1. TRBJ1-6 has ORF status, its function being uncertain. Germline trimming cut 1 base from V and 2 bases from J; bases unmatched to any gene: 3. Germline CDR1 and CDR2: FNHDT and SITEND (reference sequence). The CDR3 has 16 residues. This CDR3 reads CASSIPRGTYNSPLYF. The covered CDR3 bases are TGTGCCAGCAGTATACCCAGGGGGACCTATAATTCGCCC.

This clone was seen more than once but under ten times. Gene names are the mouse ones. The CDR3 protein is CASSILGGVNQDTQYF. The part of the CDR3 DNA that was read is TGTGCCAGCAGTATACTGGGGGGGGTTAACCAAGAC. The chain is built from TRBV19 and TRBJ2-5; TRBD2 aligns across 9 bases. The read terminates 4 residues before the CDR3 end, so the remaining end is supplied by the germline J gene. Germline lookup yields CDR1 FNHDT and CDR2 SITEND (reference sequence). Trimming took 1 base from V and 0 from J; bases not matched to a gene: 3. This CDR3 spans 16 amino acids.

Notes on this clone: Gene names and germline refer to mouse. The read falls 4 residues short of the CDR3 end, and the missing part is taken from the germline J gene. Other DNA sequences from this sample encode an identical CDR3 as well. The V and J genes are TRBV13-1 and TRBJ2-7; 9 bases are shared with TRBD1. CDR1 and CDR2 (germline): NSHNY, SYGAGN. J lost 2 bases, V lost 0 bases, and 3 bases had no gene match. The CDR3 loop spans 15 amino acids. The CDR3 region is CASSDAGQGTYEQYF. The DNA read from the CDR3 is TGTGCCAGCAGTGATGCGGGACAGGGAACCTAT.

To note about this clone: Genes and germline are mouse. The chain's CDR3 is CTCSAGSGYSQNTLYF. The covered CDR3 bases are TGCACCTGCAGTGCAGGGTCTGGGTATAGTCAAAAC. The chain links TRBV1 to TRBJ2-4; D is perhaps TRBD2 (5 bases). The observed sequence ends 4 residues before the CDR3 terminus, with the missing tail filled in from the germline J gene. This CDR3 has 16 residues. V was pared by 1 base and J by 0 bases, with 11 bases between. Looked up from germline, CDR1 is NSQYPW and CDR2 is LRSPGD (reference sequence).

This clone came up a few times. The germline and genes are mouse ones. The CDR3: CASSRGLGNSYEQYF. The CDR3 DNA, read in part, is TGTGCTAGCAGTAGAGGCTTGGGGAACTCCTAT. The chain carries TRBV17 and TRBJ2-7, with D perhaps TRBD2 (5 bases). The read terminates 4 residues before the CDR3 end, so the remaining end is supplied by the germline J gene. Trimming took off 1 base at V and 0 bases at J, with 10 bases between the two ends. The CDR3 is made up of 15 amino acids. Germline V CDR1 and CDR2: MNHDT, YYDKIL.

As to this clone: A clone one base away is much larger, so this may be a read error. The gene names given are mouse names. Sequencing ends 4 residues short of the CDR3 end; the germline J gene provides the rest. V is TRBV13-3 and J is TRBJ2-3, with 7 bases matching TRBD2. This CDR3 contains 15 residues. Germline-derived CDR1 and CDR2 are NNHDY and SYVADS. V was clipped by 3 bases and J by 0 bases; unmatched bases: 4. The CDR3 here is CASSAWGSSAETLYF. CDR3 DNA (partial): TGTGCCAGCAGTGCCTGGGGGTCTAGTGCAGAA.

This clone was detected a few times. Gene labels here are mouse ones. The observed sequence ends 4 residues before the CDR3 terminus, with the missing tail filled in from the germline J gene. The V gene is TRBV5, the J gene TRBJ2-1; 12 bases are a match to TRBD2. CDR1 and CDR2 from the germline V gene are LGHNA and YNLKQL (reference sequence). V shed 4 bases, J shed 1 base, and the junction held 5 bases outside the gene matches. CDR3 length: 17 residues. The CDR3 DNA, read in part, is TGTGCCAGCAGCCCCCCGGGGACTGGGGGGAACTATGCT. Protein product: CASSPPGTGGNYA. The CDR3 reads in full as CASSPPGTGGNYAEQFF.

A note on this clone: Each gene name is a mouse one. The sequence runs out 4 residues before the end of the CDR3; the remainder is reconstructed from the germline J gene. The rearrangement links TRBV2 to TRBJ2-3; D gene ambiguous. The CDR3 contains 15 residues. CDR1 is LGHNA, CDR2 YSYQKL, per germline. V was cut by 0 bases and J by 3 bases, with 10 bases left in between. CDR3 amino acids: CASSQEKIGAETLYF. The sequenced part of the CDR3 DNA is TGTGCCAGCAGCCAAGAGAAGATAGGGGCAGAA.

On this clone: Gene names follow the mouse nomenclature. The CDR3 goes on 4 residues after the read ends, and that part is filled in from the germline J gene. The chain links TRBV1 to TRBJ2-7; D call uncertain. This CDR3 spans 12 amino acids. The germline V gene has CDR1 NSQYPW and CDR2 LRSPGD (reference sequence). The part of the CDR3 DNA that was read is TGCACCTGCAGTGCAGATCTGGAT. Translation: CTCSADLD. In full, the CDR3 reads CTCSADLDEQYF.

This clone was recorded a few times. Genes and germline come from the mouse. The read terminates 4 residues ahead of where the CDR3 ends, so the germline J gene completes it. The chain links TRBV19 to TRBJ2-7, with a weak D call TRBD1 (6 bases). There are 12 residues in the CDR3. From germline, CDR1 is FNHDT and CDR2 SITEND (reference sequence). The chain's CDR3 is CASSVDRYEQYF. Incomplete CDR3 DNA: TGTGCCAGCAGTGTCGACAGGTAT.

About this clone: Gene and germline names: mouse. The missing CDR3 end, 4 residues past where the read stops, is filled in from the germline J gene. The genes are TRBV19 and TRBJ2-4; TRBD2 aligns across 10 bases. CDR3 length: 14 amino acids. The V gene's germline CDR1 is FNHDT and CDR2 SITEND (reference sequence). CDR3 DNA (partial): TGTGCCAGCAGTACTGGGGGGGCGGAAAAC. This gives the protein CASSTGGAEN. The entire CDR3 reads CASSTGGAENTLYF. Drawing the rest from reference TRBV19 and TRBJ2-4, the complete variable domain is GGIITQTPKFLIGQEGQKLTLKCQQNFNHDTMYWYRQDSGKGLRLIYYSITENDLQKGDLSEGYDASREKKSSFSLTVTSAQKNEMAVFLCASSTGGAENTLYFGAGTRLSVL.